Listed below are T cell receptor beta chains from one sample, sequenced in a study of T cell changes during pregnancy in multiple sclerosis. Sequenced by immunoSEQ multiplex PCR; TCRdb stores in-frame clones only, minus some. This sample carries roughly 40,000 clones, 90% to 95% of them seen once, and the ten largest clones take less than 0.4%. Sequencing was performed on CD4+ T cells from peripheral blood mononuclear cells, taken in the second trimester of pregnancy. The receptor source for this set is a female donor with multiple sclerosis, enrolled in a pregnancy study. CDR3s include the opening cysteine and the closing phenylalanine or tryptophan.

j_call v_call cdr3_aa
- TRBV6-5 CASSYSMGTGDNEQYF
TRBJ2-7 TRBV5-1 CASRARDRGLTEQYF
TRBJ1-5 TRBV7-2 CASRDSYSNQPQHF
TRBJ1-2 TRBV27 CASSGDLGGPVYGYTF
TRBJ1-5 TRBV27 CASKEGTELGQPQHF
TRBJ2-6 TRBV4-1 CASSLAGAGGANVLTF
TRBJ2-5 TRBV2 CASGRSGEETQYF
TRBJ1-1 TRBV5-4 CAATVGTGGGNTEAFF
TRBJ2-1 TRBV7-7 CASSPRGFPSSYNEQFF
TRBJ2-7 TRBV19 CASRGQGAYEQYF
TRBJ2-2 TRBV10-3 CAISESLAAGGELFF
TRBJ2-7 TRBV9 CASSVATEPLYEQYF
TRBJ2-1 TRBV5-1 CASSLGQGSNNEQFF
TRBJ2-1 TRBV11-1 CASSLEFLAGGLNEQFF
TRBJ1-1 TRBV10-3 CAISWTGGEGAEAFF
TRBJ2-1 TRBV7-2 CASSLVSQGGYNEQFF
TRBJ2-2 TRBV5-1 CASRGQGNTGELFF
TRBJ1-1 TRBV11-3 CASSLAGMNTEAFF